This TCR beta chain was found in a study of T cell repertoires in cytomegalovirus infection. On the study more broadly: Matching HLA type, along with CMV infection, was indicated by public TCR beta signatures.

The CDR3 covers 14 residues. The germline CDR1 and CDR2 sequences are SEHNR and FQNEAQ (reference sequence). V gave up 5 bases and J gave up 6 bases; unmatched junction bases: 6. Many counts were recorded for this clonotype. Its target is not known. Study-wide points: Carriers of CMV plus the relevant HLA were identified by cumulative public TCR beta family frequency. Dominant in the ex vivo response were TCR beta clonotypes restricted by HLA-C and specific for CMV.

MiXCR, run by TCRdb on the reads, gives a single entry per CDR3 protein. The table records around 130,000 distinct CDR3 sequences, approximately 9.2% of them present only once. The chain is built from TRBV7-9 and TRBJ1-1; 10 bases map to TRBD1. Sequencing was done on a sample of PBMCs. The origin of this receptor is a human donor in good health (CMV status not recorded). Some clones in this sample may be carry-over from other donors' samples. The chain's CDR3 is CASSLTGGKAEAFF. The CDR3 DNA reads as TGTGCCAGCAGCCTGACAGGGGGCAAGGCTGAAGCTTTCTTT.